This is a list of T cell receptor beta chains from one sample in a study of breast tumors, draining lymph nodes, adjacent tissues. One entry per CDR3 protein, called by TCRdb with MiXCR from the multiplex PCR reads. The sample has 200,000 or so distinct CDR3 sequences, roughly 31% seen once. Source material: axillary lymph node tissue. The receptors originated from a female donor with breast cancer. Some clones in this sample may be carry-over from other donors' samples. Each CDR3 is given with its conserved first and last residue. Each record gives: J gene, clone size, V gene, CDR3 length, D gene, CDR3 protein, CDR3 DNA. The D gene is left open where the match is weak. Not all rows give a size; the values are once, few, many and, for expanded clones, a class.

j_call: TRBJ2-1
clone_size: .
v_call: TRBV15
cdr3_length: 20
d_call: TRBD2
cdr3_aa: CATSSTLRLTGLAYHNEQFF
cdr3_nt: TGTGCCACCAGCAGCACTCTCAGACTAACGGGACTAGCGTATCACAATGAGCAGTTCTTC

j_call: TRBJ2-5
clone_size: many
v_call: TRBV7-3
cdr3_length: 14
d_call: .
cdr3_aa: CASSLTGRQETQYF
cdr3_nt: TGTGCCAGCAGCTTAACGGGAAGGCAAGAGACCCAGTACTTC

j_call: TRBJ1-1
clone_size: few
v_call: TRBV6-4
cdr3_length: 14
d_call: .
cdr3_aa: CASMRLKGEGEAFF
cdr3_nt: TGTGCCAGCATGAGGCTTAAGGGAGAGGGTGAAGCTTTCTTT

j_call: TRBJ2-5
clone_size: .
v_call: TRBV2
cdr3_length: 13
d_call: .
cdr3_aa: CVSRYRESETQYF
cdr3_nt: TGTGTCAGCAGGTACAGGGAAAGCGAGACCCAGTACTTC

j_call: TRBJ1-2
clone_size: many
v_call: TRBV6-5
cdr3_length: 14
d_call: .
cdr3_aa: CASSSMGQNYGYTF
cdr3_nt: TGTGCCAGCAGTTCCATGGGCCAGAACTATGGCTACACCTTC

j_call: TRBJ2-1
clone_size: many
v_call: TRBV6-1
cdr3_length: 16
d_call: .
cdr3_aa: CASNPWTAEPYNEQFF
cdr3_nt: TGTGCCAGCAACCCTTGGACAGCTGAACCCTACAATGAGCAGTTCTTC

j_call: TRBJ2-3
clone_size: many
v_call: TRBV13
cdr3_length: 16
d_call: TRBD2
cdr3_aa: CASSLRLAGGTDTQYF
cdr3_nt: TGTGCCAGCAGCTTACGTCTAGCGGGGGGGACAGATACGCAGTATTTT

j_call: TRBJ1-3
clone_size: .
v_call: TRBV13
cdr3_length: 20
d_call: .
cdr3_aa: CASSFYICSASQGTGNTIYF
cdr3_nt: .

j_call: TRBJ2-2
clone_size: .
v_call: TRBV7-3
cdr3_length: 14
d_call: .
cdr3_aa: CASGLGTNTGGLFF
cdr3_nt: TGTGCCAGCGGCTTGGGGACGAACACCGGGGGGCTGTTTTTT

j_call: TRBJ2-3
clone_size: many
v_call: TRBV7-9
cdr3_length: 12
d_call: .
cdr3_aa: CASSSGTDTQYF
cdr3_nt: TGTGCCAGCAGCTCGGGGACAGATACGCAGTATTTT

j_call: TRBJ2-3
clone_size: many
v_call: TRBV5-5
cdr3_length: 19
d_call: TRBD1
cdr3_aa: CAVHRPPPGQGGSTDTQYF
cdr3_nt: TGTGCCGTCCATAGGCCCCCCCCGGGACAGGGAGGGAGCACAGATACGCAGTATTTT

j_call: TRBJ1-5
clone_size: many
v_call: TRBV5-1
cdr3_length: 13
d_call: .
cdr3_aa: CASSSTLGQPQHF
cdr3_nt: TGCGCCAGCAGCTCTACACTAGGGCAGCCCCAGCATTTT

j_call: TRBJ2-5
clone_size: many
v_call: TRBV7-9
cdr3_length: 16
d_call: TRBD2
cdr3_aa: CASSFGLAGGKETQYF
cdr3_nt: TGTGCCAGCAGCTTCGGACTAGCGGGGGGGAAAGAGACCCAGTACTTC

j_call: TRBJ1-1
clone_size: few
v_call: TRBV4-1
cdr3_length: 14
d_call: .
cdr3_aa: CASSQEGGGRVGAF
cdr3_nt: TGCGCCAGCAGCCAAGAAGGCGGGGGTCGGGTGGGTGCCTTT

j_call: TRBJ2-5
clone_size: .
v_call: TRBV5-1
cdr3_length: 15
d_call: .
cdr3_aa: CASSFSRGLRETQYF
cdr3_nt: TGCGCCAGCAGCTTTTCCCGGGGGCTGAGAGAGACCCAGTACTTC

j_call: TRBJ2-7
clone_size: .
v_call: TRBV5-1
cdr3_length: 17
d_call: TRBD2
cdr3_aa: CASSFSTSGRVFYEQYF
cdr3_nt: TGCGCCAGCAGCTTCTCGACTAGCGGCCGGGTATTCTACGAGCAGTACTTC

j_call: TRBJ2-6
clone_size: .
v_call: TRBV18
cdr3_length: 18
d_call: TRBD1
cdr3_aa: CASSPTWDSLSGANVLTF
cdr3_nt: TGTGCCAGCTCACCAACGTGGGACAGTTTATCTGGGGCCAACGTCCTGACTTTC

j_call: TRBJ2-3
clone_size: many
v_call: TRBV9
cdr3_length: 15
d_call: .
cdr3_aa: CASSVGFRETDTQYF
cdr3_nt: TGTGCCAGCAGCGTGGGTTTCAGGGAGACAGATACGCAGTATTTT

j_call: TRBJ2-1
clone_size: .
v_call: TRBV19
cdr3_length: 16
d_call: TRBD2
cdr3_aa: CASSKRSGYTYNEQFF
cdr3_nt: TGTGCCAGTAGTAAACGTAGCGGGTATACCTACAATGAGCAGTTCTTC

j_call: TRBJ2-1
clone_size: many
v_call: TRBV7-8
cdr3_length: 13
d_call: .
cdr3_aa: CASSLVRGNEQFF
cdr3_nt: TGTGCCAGCAGCTTAGTGCGGGGCAATGAGCAGTTCTTC